Below, 27 T cell receptor beta chains from the same sample are listed, as sequenced in a study of Ad26.COV2.S vaccination and SARS-CoV-2 variants. Treatment here: 19 received Ad26.COV2.S at low or high dose, single or two shots; five or six received placebo; per-sample allocation not given. On day 63 after the first injection, vaccine and placebo recipients gave samples. Method: immunoSEQ multiplex PCR; TCRdb's copy keeps in-frame clones and lacks some. The sample contains 250,000 or so clones, approximately 90% of which appear only once. Specimen: peripheral blood, collected in a trial of Ad26.COV2.S vaccine versus placebo. All receptors derive from a person between 18 and 65 years old who received the Ad26.COV2.S COVID-19 vaccine or a placebo.

This clone was picked up one time. The chain links TRBV14 to TRBJ1-2; possible D gene TRBD1, 6 bases. The CDR3 has 14 residues. Germline V gene data show CDR1 as SGHDN and CDR2 as FVKESK. The germline V and J ends were trimmed by 4 bases and 4 bases, with 13 bases remaining between them. CDR3 region: CASSRYQGIYGYTF. CDR3 DNA sequence: TGTGCCAGCAGCCGTTATCAGGGGATCTATGGCTACACCTTC.

The chain couples TRBV24-1 to TRBJ2-2, with D perhaps matching TRBD1 or TRBD2 (7 bases each). CDR3 length equals 16 residues. V dropped 4 bases and J dropped 6 bases, with 17 bases sitting between them. CDR1 and CDR2 (germline): KGHDR, SFDVKD. This chain's CDR3 is CATSDPRQGGAGELFF. DNA of the CDR3: TGTGCCACCAGTGACCCCAGGCAGGGGGGGGCCGGGGAGCTGTTTTTT.

J is TRBJ2-3 and V is TRBV24-1; 14 positions agree with TRBD2. Losses at the gene ends were 4 bases for V and 2 bases for J; bases not matched to a gene: 4. The CDR3 length is 17 residues. The germline gives CDR1 KGHDR, CDR2 SFDVKD. The CDR3 loop reads CATSDRTSGRNTDTQYF. CDR3 DNA: TGTGCCACCAGTGACCGGACTAGCGGGAGGAACACAGATACGCAGTATTTT.

The chain uses TRBV5-4 and TRBJ2-1, with D perhaps TRBD1 (6 bases). The germline V and J ends were trimmed by 4 bases and 2 bases, with 13 bases remaining between them. The CDR3 is 15 residues long. Germline loops: CDR1 SGHNT, CDR2 YYREEE (reference sequence). CDR3 residues: CASSGTGTTYNEQFF. The CDR3 DNA reads TGTGCCAGCAGCGGAACCGGGACAACCTACAATGAGCAGTTCTTC. Combining the CDR3 with reference TRBV5-4 and TRBJ2-1 gives the whole variable domain ETGVTQSPTHLIKTRGQQVTLRCSSQSGHNTVSWYQQALGQGPQFIFQYYREEENGRGNFPPRFSGLQFPNYSSELNVNALELDDSALYLCASSGTGTTYNEQFFGPGTRLTVL.

This rearrangement joins TRBV5-4 to TRBJ1-1; D is perhaps TRBD1 (5 bases). CDR1 is SGHNT and CDR2 is YYREEE in the germline V gene (reference sequence). V lost 4 bases to trimming and J lost 11 bases, with 15 bases between them. This CDR3 has 12 residues. The CDR3 loop reads CASSPKGLAAFF. The DNA for the CDR3 is TGTGCCAGCAGCCCTAAGGGGCTTGCGGCTTTCTTT.

This chain uses TRBV7-2 with TRBJ2-1; 10 bases fit TRBD2. Germline assignment: CDR1 SGHTA and CDR2 FQGNSA. The CDR3 extends over 16 amino acids. Trimming took 5 bases from V and 1 from J; bases not matched to a gene: 5. The CDR3 DNA sequence: TGTGCCAGCAGCCTCGGACTAGCGGAGTCCTACAATGAGCAGTTCTTC. This codes for CASSLGLAESYNEQFF.

The chain links TRBV7-2 to TRBJ1-3; D is possibly TRBD1 (6 bases). Trimming shortened V by 4 bases and J by 2 bases, and 9 bases separated the two germline ends. The CDR3 consists of 14 residues. Per germline, CDR1 SGHTA and CDR2 FQGNSA. The CDR3 loop reads CASSSGTPGNTIYF. DNA for the CDR3: TGTGCCAGCAGCTCTGGGACACCTGGAAACACCATATATTTT.

The J gene is TRBJ2-2, the V gene TRBV7-2; 7 bases line up with TRBD2. The germline CDR1 and CDR2 sequences are SGHTA and FQGNSA. Germline trimming cut 5 bases from V and 1 base from J; bases unmatched to any gene: 7. This CDR3 region has 16 residues. The CDR3 sequence: CASSLGRVGNTGELFF. The CDR3 region has the DNA TGTGCCAGCAGCCTAGGGAGGGTAGGGAACACCGGGGAGCTGTTTTTT. Full variable domain (remainder filled in from reference TRBV7-2 and TRBJ2-2): GAGVSQSPSNKVTEKGKDVELRCDPISGHTALYWYRQSLGQGLEFLIYFQGNSAPDKSGLPSDRFSAERTGGSVSTLTIQRTQQEDSAVYLCASSLGRVGNTGELFFGEGSRLTVL.

The CDR3 region is CAWSAGTVRTSPLHF. CDR3 DNA: TGTGCCTGGAGTGCAGGGACAGTCAGAACTTCACCCCTCCACTTT. The chain couples TRBV30 to TRBJ1-6; 7 nucleotides agree with TRBD1. The germline V gene has CDR1 GTSNPN and CDR2 SVGIG (reference sequence). After removal of 1 base from V and 9 bases from J, the junction contained 9 bases not matched to a gene. The CDR3 is made up of 15 amino acids.

This chain connects TRBV6-5 to TRBJ1-5; TRBD1 matches 7 bases. The V gene end was trimmed by 6 bases and the J gene end by 4 bases; junction bases not matched to a gene: 3. Germline V gives CDR1 MNHEY, CDR2 SVGAGI. This CDR3 is built from 13 residues. CDR3 in amino acids: CASRGTANQPQHF. The CDR3 bases are TGTGCCAGCAGAGGGACAGCTAATCAGCCCCAGCATTTT.

This chain joins TRBV6-4 and TRBJ1-5; weak D call: TRBD1 (5 bases). From germline, CDR1 is MRHNA and CDR2 SNTAGT. The CDR3 is made up of 14 amino acids. Trimming cost V 4 bases and J 1 base, with 8 bases left between them. CDR3 sequence reads: CASSGTYSNQPQHF. CDR3 sequence (DNA): TGTGCCAGCAGTGGGACATACAGCAATCAGCCCCAGCATTTT.

The V gene is TRBV4-3, the J gene TRBJ1-1; unclear D gene. The V end lost 1 base, the J end lost 0 bases, and 9 bases lay between the germline ends. The germline V gene encodes CDR1 LGHNA and CDR2 YSLEER. There are 15 residues in the CDR3. DNA of the CDR3: TGCGCCAGCAGCCAAGGGGTGGCCCTGAACACTGAAGCTTTCTTT. Translated: CASSQGVALNTEAFF.

The chain joins TRBV9 to TRBJ2-5; no reliable D call. Trimming cost V 4 bases and J 1 base, with 8 bases left between them. The CDR3 is 13 amino acids. Germline V lookup: CDR1 SGDLS, CDR2 YYNGEE. CDR3 protein: CASSFDSQETQYF. For the CDR3, the DNA is TGTGCCAGCAGCTTCGACTCCCAAGAGACCCAGTACTTC.

The chain joins TRBV6-2 or TRBV6-3 to TRBJ1-5, with TRBD1 matching over 8 bases. CDR3 length: 15 residues. Germline V gene sequence: CDR1 MNHEY, CDR2 SVGEGT. The J segment lost 6 bases and the V segment lost 0 bases, leaving 4 bases of the junction unmatched. In DNA, the CDR3 is TGTGCCAGCAGTTACTCGACAGGGGTGAGTCAGCCCCAGCATTTT. Translated, it gives CASSYSTGVSQPQHF.

This clone was picked up one time. The V gene is TRBV7-2, the J gene TRBJ1-2; 9 bases align to TRBD1. This CDR3 has 14 amino acids. The V gene's germline CDR1 is SGHTA and CDR2 FQGNSA. V trimming: 6 bases; J trimming: 5 bases; junction bases outside the gene matches: 7. CDR3 loop: CASSSTGGKYGYTF. The CDR3 DNA reads as TGTGCCAGCAGTTCAACAGGGGGCAAGTATGGCTACACCTTC.

This clone turned up a few times. The chain joins TRBV6-1 to TRBJ2-3; perhaps TRBD1 as D (7 bases). This CDR3 is 16 amino acids long. V was clipped by 4 bases and J by 6 bases, with 20 bases between them. Germline CDR1 is MNHNS and CDR2 is SASEGT. CDR3 DNA: TGTGCCAGCAGTGGAGCCTATGACAGGGAGGTGGATACGCAGTATTTT. Amino acid sequence: CASSGAYDREVDTQYF.

This clone was seen only once. The chain has TRBV25-1 and TRBJ2-1; no clear D gene. The CDR3 is 15 amino acids. Germline values: CDR1 MGHDK, CDR2 SYGVNS. Trimming pared 3 bases from V and 4 bases from J, leaving 13 bases between. CDR3 sequence (DNA): TGTGCCAGCAGTGATCTTTCACACGGTTACAATGAGCAGTTCTTC. Amino acid sequence: CASSDLSHGYNEQFF.

The chain links TRBV6-5 to TRBJ2-7; no clear D. Deletions cut 2 bases from V and 6 bases from J, with 8 bases between. CDR3 length equals 12 residues. CDR1 is MNHEY, CDR2 SVGAGI, per germline. The CDR3 DNA reads TGTGCCAGCAGTTACGGCAGCAGCGAGCAGTACTTC. Translating it yields CASSYGSSEQYF.

This sequence joins TRBV2 and TRBJ1-1; maybe TRBD1 (6 bases). This CDR3 region has 14 residues. CDR1 is SNHLY, CDR2 FYNNEI, per germline. Trimming removed 7 bases at V and 0 bases at J, with 12 bases between. This CDR3 reads CASIITGMNTEAFF. As DNA, the CDR3 is TGTGCCAGCATCATAACAGGGATGAACACTGAAGCTTTCTTT.

The chain carries TRBV12-5 and TRBJ2-1; D perhaps matches TRBD2 (5 bases). Germline loops: CDR1 LGHNT, CDR2 FRNRAP. CDR3 length: 17 amino acids. The ends were cut back, 1 base at V and 0 bases at J, with 13 bases in the middle. DNA of the CDR3: TGTGCTAGTGGTTTGGCCCCCGGGGTGGTCTCCTACAATGAGCAGTTCTTC. This encodes CASGLAPGVVSYNEQFF.

CDR3 nucleotide sequence: TGTGCCAGCAGCGTAGAAGGTAGCGGGAGCACAGATACGCAGTATTTT. Translating gives CASSVEGSGSTDTQYF. The V call is TRBV9, the J call TRBJ2-3; TRBD2 matches at 7 bases. Germline-derived CDR1 and CDR2 are SGDLS and YYNGEE. The CDR3 loop spans 16 amino acids. V lost 0 bases, J lost 0 bases, and 4 bases stayed unmatched.

The V and J genes are TRBV24-1 and TRBJ2-3, with 7 bases lining up with TRBD2. V dropped 4 bases and J dropped 3; count of bases not matched to a gene: 3. This CDR3 comprises 14 residues. The germline V gene has CDR1 KGHDR and CDR2 SFDVKD. The CDR3 bases are TGTGCCACCAGTGACCCCGGGGGGACAGATACGCAGTATTTT. Its protein product is CATSDPGGTDTQYF.

The chain is built from TRBV29-1 and TRBJ2-4; either TRBD1 or TRBD2 may supply D (6 bases each). The V end was cut by 4 bases, the J end by 1 base, with 11 bases between. The germline gives CDR1 SQVTM, CDR2 ANQGSEA. The CDR3 spans 14 residues. The CDR3 DNA reads as TGCAGCGTTGCTCGGGGGCTGGCCAAAAACATTCAGTACTTC. Translated, it gives CSVARGLAKNIQYF.

The rearrangement links TRBV5-1 to TRBJ2-1, with D maybe TRBD2 (7 bases). This CDR3 comprises 15 residues. Germline V CDR1 and CDR2: SGHRS, YFSETQ. The germline V and J ends were trimmed by 4 bases and 4 bases, with 15 bases remaining between them. CDR3 DNA: TGCGCCAGCAGCGGGCGGGGGCCTCGATACAATGAGCAGTTCTTC. It codes for CASSGRGPRYNEQFF.

V and J are TRBV12-3 or TRBV12-4 and TRBJ1-2, with 7 bases aligning to TRBD1. Losses at the gene ends were 6 bases for V and 4 bases for J; bases not matched to a gene: 5. CDR3 size: 13 residues. The CDR3 region is CASRLGQAYGYTF. CDR3 nucleotides: TGTGCCAGCAGGCTCGGACAGGCCTATGGCTACACCTTC.

The genes are TRBV11-2 and TRBJ1-1; no firm D call. In germline, CDR1 is SGHAT, CDR2 FQNNGV. Trimming left V 3 bases short and J 0 bases short, with 2 bases between. CDR3 length: 12 residues. CDR3 nucleotides: TGTGCCAGCAGCTTGATGAACACTGAAGCTTTCTTT. It is translated as CASSLMNTEAFF.

The chain is built from TRBV10-3 and TRBJ2-7; 12 bases map to TRBD2. This CDR3 comprises 16 residues. Germline-derived CDR1 and CDR2 are ENHRY and SYGVKD. V lost 5 bases, J lost 2 bases, and 7 bases stayed unmatched. The CDR3 nucleotides are TGTGCCATCAGTACCCTAGCGGGGGGGCGGGCCTACGAGCAGTACTTC. It specifies CAISTLAGGRAYEQYF.